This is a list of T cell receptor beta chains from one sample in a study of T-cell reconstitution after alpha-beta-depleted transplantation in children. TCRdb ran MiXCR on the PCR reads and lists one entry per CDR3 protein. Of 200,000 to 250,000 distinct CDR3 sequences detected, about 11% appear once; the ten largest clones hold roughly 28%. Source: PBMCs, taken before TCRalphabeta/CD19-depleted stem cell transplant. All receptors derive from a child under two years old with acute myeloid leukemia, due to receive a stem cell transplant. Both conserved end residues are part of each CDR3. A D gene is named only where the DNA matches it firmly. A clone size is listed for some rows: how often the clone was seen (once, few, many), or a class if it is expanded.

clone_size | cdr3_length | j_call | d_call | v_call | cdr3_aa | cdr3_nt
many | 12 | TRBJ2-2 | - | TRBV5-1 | CASHWNTGELFF | TGCGCCAGCCATTGGAACACCGGGGAGCTGTTTTTT
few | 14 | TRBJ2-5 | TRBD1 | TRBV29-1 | CSVQRGTGDGTQYF | TGCAGCGTTCAGAGAGGCACAGGGGATGGGACCCAGTACTTC
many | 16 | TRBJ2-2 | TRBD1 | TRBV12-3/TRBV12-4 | CASSLGDRGQGGELFF | TGTGCCAGCAGTTTAGGGGACAGGGGGCAGGGCGGGGAGCTGTTTTTT
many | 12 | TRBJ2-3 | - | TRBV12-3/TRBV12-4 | CASGHLEDTQYF | TGTGCCAGCGGCCATCTAGAGGATACGCAGTATTTT
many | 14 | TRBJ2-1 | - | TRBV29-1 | CSVVGPSSYNEQFF | TGCAGCGTGGTGGGCCCTAGCTCCTACAATGAGCAGTTCTTC
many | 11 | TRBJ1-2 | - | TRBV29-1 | CSGWETVSHTF | TGCAGCGGGTGGGAGACAGTTTCCCACACCTTC
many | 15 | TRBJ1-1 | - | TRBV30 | CAWKGRVLTGHEAFF | TGTGCCTGGAAGGGGAGAGTTCTAACGGGCCATGAAGCTTTCTTT
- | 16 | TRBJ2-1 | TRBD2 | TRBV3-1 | CANSQGLAGSYNEQFF | TGTGCCAACAGCCAAGGCCTAGCGGGATCCTACAATGAGCAGTTCTTC
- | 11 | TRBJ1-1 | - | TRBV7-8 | CASSLEGVAYF | TGTGCCAGCAGCTTAGAAGGCGTGGCTTACTTT
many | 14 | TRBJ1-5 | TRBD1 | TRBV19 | CASIPGQDHQPQHF | TGTGCCAGTATCCCGGGACAGGATCATCAGCCCCAGCATTTT
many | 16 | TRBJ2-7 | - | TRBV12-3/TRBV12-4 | CASSLRLDSLSYEQYF | TGTGCCAGCAGTTTAAGGCTGGACAGTCTCTCCTACGAGCAGTACTTC
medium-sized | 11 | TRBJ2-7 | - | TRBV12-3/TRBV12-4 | CASSIDHEQYF | TGTGCCAGCAGTATTGACCACGAGCAGTACTTC
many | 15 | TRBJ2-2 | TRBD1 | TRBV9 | CASSVGTGGNGELFF | TGTGCCAGCAGCGTCGGGACAGGGGGCAACGGGGAGCTGTTTTTT
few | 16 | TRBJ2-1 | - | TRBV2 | CASSDPDTSSYNEQFF | TGTGCCAGCAGTGACCCTGACACGAGCTCCTACAATGAGCAGTTCTTC
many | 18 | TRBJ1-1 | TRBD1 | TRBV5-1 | CASSLTGTGGWRNTEAFF | TGCGCCAGCAGCTTGACCGGGACAGGGGGTTGGAGGAACACTGAAGCTTTCTTT
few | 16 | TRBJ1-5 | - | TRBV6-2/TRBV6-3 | CASSWPGVGSNQPQHF | TGTGCCAGCAGTTGGCCGGGGGTGGGGAGCAATCAGCCCCAGCATTTT
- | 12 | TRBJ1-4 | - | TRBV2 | CASSVEREKLFF | TGTGCCAGCAGTGTTGAGAGAGAAAAACTGTTTTTT
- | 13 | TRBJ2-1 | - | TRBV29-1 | CSVAPQGYNEQFF | TGCAGCGTGGCCCCGCAGGGCTACAATGAGCAGTTCTTC
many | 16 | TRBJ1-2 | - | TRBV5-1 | CASSRGDGPEGYGYTF | TGCGCCAGCAGCAGGGGAGACGGTCCTGAAGGCTATGGCTACACCTTC
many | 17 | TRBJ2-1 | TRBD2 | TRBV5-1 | CASSFGTSGSFGNEQFF | TGCGCCAGCAGCTTCGGGACTAGCGGGAGTTTTGGCAATGAGCAGTTCTTC
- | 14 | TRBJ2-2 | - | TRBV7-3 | CASSSRSGSGELFF | TGTGCCAGCAGCTCACGCTCAGGGTCCGGGGAGCTGTTTTTT
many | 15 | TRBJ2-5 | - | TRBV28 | CASSPNIGGQETQYF | TGTGCCAGCAGCCCGAATATAGGGGGCCAAGAGACCCAGTACTTC
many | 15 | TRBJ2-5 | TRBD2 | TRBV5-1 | CASSSYREGLETQYF | TGCGCCAGCAGCTCTTATCGGGAGGGCCTTGAGACCCAGTACTTC
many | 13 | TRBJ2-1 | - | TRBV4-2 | CASSHTPGAPSFF | TGTGCCAGCAGCCACACCCCGGGGGCGCCGTCGTTCTTC
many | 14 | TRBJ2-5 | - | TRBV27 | CASSLFFEGGTQYF | TGTGCCAGCAGTTTATTTTTTGAGGGAGGGACCCAGTACTTC
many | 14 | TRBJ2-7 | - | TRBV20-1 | CSARDGALSYEQYF | TGCAGTGCTAGAGACGGTGCCCTCTCCTACGAGCAGTACTTC
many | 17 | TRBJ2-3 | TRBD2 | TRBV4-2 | CASSQETSGSPTDTQYF | TGTGCCAGCAGCCAAGAGACTAGCGGGAGCCCAACAGATACGCAGTATTTT
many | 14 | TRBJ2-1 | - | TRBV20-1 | CSARSAGDYNEQFF | TGCAGTGCTAGGTCAGCGGGCGACTACAATGAGCAGTTCTTC
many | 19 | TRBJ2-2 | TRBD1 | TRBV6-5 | CASSYSHVGQGLSGGELFF | TGTGCCAGCAGTTACTCTCACGTGGGACAGGGATTATCGGGCGGGGAGCTGTTTTTT
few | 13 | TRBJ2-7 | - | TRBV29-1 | CSATGTPSDEQYF | TGCAGCGCCACCGGGACCCCTTCCGACGAGCAGTACTTC
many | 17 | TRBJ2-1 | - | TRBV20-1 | CSARDHQGDLGDNEQFF | TGCAGTGCTAGAGATCACCAGGGAGATCTAGGGGACAATGAGCAGTTCTTC
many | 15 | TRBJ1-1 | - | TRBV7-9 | CASSLQGVMNTEAFF | TGTGCCAGCAGCCTCCAGGGAGTAATGAACACTGAAGCTTTCTTT
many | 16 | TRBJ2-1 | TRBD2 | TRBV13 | CASSLRRLAGYNEQFF | TGTGCCAGCAGCTTACGGCGACTAGCGGGCTACAATGAGCAGTTCTTC
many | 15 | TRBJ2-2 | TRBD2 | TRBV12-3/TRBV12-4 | CASTRGVGNTGELFF | TGTGCCAGCACCCGGGGGGTTGGGAACACCGGGGAGCTGTTTTTT
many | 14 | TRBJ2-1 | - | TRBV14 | CASSQERSWYEQFF | TGTGCCAGCAGCCAAGAACGGAGTTGGTATGAGCAGTTCTTC
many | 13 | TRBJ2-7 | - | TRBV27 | CASSRRGYDEQYF | TGTGCCAGCAGTCGGCGGGGCTATGACGAGCAGTACTTC
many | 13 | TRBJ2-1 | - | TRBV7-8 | CASSTGPYNEQFF | TGTGCCAGCAGCACCGGGCCCTACAATGAGCAGTTCTTC
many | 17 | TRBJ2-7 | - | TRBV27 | CASSSRGRPPGAYEQYF | TGTGCCAGCAGTTCCAGGGGCAGACCCCCAGGGGCCTACGAGCAGTACTTC
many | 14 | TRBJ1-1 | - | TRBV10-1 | CASSESGGATEAFF | TGCGCCAGCAGTGAGTCCGGGGGGGCCACTGAAGCTTTCTTT
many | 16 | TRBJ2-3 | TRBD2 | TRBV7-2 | CASSSPSGRGTDTQYF | TGTGCCAGCAGCTCCCCTAGCGGGAGAGGCACAGATACGCAGTATTTT
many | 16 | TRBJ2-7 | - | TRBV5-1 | CASSPVGTLQSYEQYF | TGCGCCAGCAGCCCGGTTGGGACTCTTCAATCCTACGAGCAGTACTTC
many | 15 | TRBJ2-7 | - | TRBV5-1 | CASSLAGTQSYEQYF | TGCGCCAGCAGCTTGGCCGGGACCCAATCCTACGAGCAGTACTTC
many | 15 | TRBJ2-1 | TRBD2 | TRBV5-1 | CASSLGLAGEGEQFF | TGCGCCAGCAGCTTGGGACTAGCGGGAGAGGGTGAGCAGTTCTTC
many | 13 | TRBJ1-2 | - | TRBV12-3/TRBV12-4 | CASSFNTFGGYTF | TGTGCCAGCAGTTTCAATACTTTTGGTGGCTACACCTTC
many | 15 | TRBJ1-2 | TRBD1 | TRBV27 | CASSLWTGGDYGYTF | TGTGCCAGCAGTTTATGGACAGGGGGCGACTATGGCTACACCTTC
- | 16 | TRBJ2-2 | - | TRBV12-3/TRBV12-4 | CASSRRGSLNTEELFF | TGTGCCAGCAGCCGGAGGGGAAGCTTGAACACCGAGGAGCTGTTTTTT
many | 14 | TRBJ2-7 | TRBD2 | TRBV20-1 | CSARWASGFYEQYF | TGCAGTGCTAGATGGGCTAGCGGGTTCTACGAGCAGTACTTC
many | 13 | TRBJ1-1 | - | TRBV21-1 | CASSKGTGAEAFF | TGTGCCAGCAGCAAGGGGACAGGGGCTGAAGCTTTCTTT
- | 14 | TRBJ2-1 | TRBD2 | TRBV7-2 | CASAGTSGIREQFF | TGTGCCTCGGCTGGGACTAGCGGGATTCGAGAGCAGTTCTTC
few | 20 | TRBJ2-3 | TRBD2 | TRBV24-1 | CATPFGEGSIFTISTDTQYF | TGTGCCACCCCCTTTGGGGAGGGCTCTATATTTACTATTAGCACAGATACGCAGTATTTT